This T cell receptor beta chain was identified during a study of CD8 T cells in Susac syndrome. Sequencing of TCR beta was carried out in blood CD8+ and CD4+ T cells. TEMRA cells were FACS-enriched, with CD8+ and CD4+ T cells isolated negatively. The V end was cut by 4 bases, the J end by 5 bases, with 11 bases between. CDR1 and CDR2 from the germline V gene are SGHTA and FQGNSA. This CDR3 comprises 13 residues. RNA, at roughly 0.5 to 1 ug, was reverse transcribed with random hexamers. Via MiXCR, TCRdb re-called the immunoSEQ multiplex PCR reads, giving one row per CDR3 protein. The repertoire has 90,000 to 150,000 distinct CDR3 sequences, 80% to 95% of them found once; the top ten carry 0.11% to 0.15%.

The sequenced sample consisted of CD4+ T cells from PBMCs. The rearrangement uses TRBV7-2 and TRBJ2-5; possibly TRBD2 for D (6 bases). This sequence was found in a human donor in good health. CDR3 protein: CASSSGEMETQYF. In DNA, the CDR3 is TGTGCCAGCAGCTCGGGAGAAATGGAGACCCAGTACTTC.